The rows below give T cell receptor beta chains drawn from one sample of a study of blood T cell repertoires in COVID-19. Using immunoSEQ multiplex PCR, the repertoire was profiled, and TCRdb retains in-frame clones only, with some absent. The table lists a few hundred thousand clones, 88% of them singletons, with roughly 6.9% in the top ten. Specimen: peripheral blood. The receptors stem from a woman aged 25 to 45 who had recovered from COVID-19. CDR3s include the opening cysteine and the closing phenylalanine or tryptophan. D genes are given only for firm matches. Size values are once, few and many counts, or a class for expanded clones, and some rows have none.

v_call: TRBV11-2; j_call: TRBJ2-7; d_call: -; clone_size: -; cdr3_nt: TGTGCCAGCAGCTTAGGGGAGCAGATCTACGAGCAGTACTTC; cdr3_aa: CASSLGEQIYEQYF
v_call: TRBV24-1; j_call: TRBJ1-1; d_call: -; clone_size: -; cdr3_nt: TGTGCCACCAGTGACATAGGGGGCACTGAAGCTTTCTTT; cdr3_aa: CATSDIGGTEAFF
v_call: TRBV18; j_call: TRBJ2-3; d_call: TRBD2; clone_size: -; cdr3_nt: TGTGCCAGCTCACCCGGGACTAGAACAGATACGCAGTATTTT; cdr3_aa: CASSPGTRTDTQYF
v_call: TRBV5-4; j_call: TRBJ1-4; d_call: -; clone_size: -; cdr3_nt: TGTGCCAGCAGCTTGTCGCCAGACTCAAATGAAAAACTGTTTTTT; cdr3_aa: CASSLSPDSNEKLFF
v_call: TRBV13; j_call: TRBJ1-6; d_call: -; clone_size: -; cdr3_nt: TGTGCCAGCAGCCCCCCCGGCTCCTATAATTCACCCCTCCACTTT; cdr3_aa: CASSPPGSYNSPLHF
v_call: TRBV5-1; j_call: TRBJ1-4; d_call: -; clone_size: -; cdr3_nt: TGCGCCAGCAGCACAGGAGAAACTAATGAAAAACTGTTTTTT; cdr3_aa: CASSTGETNEKLFF
v_call: TRBV19; j_call: TRBJ1-4; d_call: -; clone_size: -; cdr3_nt: TGTGCCAGTAGTATGGGCAGGGGAAATGAAAAACTGTTTTTT; cdr3_aa: CASSMGRGNEKLFF
v_call: TRBV5-1; j_call: TRBJ1-2; d_call: TRBD1; clone_size: -; cdr3_nt: TGCGCCAGCAGCTTGGGGACAGGGTTTGGCTACACCTTC; cdr3_aa: CASSLGTGFGYTF
v_call: TRBV7-2; j_call: TRBJ2-5; d_call: TRBD2; clone_size: -; cdr3_nt: TGTGCCAGCAGCTTCCAGCGGGGTAAAGAGACCCAGTACTTC; cdr3_aa: CASSFQRGKETQYF
v_call: TRBV4-3; j_call: TRBJ1-5; d_call: -; clone_size: -; cdr3_nt: TGCGCCAGCAGCCAAGAACGGAGCAATCAGCCCCAGCATTTT; cdr3_aa: CASSQERSNQPQHF
v_call: TRBV18; j_call: TRBJ2-5; d_call: TRBD1; clone_size: -; cdr3_nt: TGTGCCAGCTCAAGGACAGGGGGCGATGAGACCCAGTACTTC; cdr3_aa: CASSRTGGDETQYF
v_call: TRBV2; j_call: TRBJ1-1; d_call: -; clone_size: -; cdr3_nt: TGTGCCAGCAGCATCGGAAACGGGGAGTCTGAAGCTTTCTTT; cdr3_aa: CASSIGNGESEAFF
v_call: TRBV7-2; j_call: TRBJ1-1; d_call: -; clone_size: once; cdr3_nt: TGTGCCAGCAGCTCTTGGAACACTGAAGCTTTCTTT; cdr3_aa: CASSSWNTEAFF
v_call: TRBV7-3; j_call: TRBJ2-1; d_call: -; clone_size: -; cdr3_nt: TGTGCCAGCAGCGCGGATCCCGCCTACAATGAGCAGTTCTTC; cdr3_aa: CASSADPAYNEQFF
v_call: TRBV7-9; j_call: TRBJ1-2; d_call: -; clone_size: -; cdr3_nt: TGTGCCAGCAGCTTAAATTCCGGCTATGGCTACACCTTC; cdr3_aa: CASSLNSGYGYTF
v_call: TRBV29-1; j_call: TRBJ2-5; d_call: TRBD2; clone_size: -; cdr3_nt: TGCAGCGTTCTTAGCGGGGACCGTACATACTTC; cdr3_aa: CSVLSGDRTYF
v_call: TRBV29-1; j_call: TRBJ2-3; d_call: TRBD2; clone_size: -; cdr3_nt: TGCAGCGTGCTCGGACTAGCGGGGTCTCCAGATACGCAGTATTTT; cdr3_aa: CSVLGLAGSPDTQYF
v_call: TRBV7-8; j_call: TRBJ1-1; d_call: -; clone_size: few; cdr3_nt: TGTGCCAGCAGCCACCCTGCGTTGACTGAAGCTTTCTTT; cdr3_aa: CASSHPALTEAFF
v_call: TRBV30; j_call: TRBJ1-4; d_call: -; clone_size: once; cdr3_nt: TGTGCCTGGGGGACAGAAAAACTGTTTTTT; cdr3_aa: CAWGTEKLFF
v_call: TRBV28; j_call: TRBJ2-7; d_call: -; clone_size: -; cdr3_nt: TGTGCCAGCAGTTTATCTTCCGAGACAGTTCGACGCTCCTACGAGCAGTACTTC; cdr3_aa: CASSLSSETVRRSYEQYF
v_call: TRBV5-4; j_call: TRBJ2-3; d_call: -; clone_size: -; cdr3_nt: TGTGCCAGCAGCTTCTTTGGTCAGACAGATACGCAGTATTTT; cdr3_aa: CASSFFGQTDTQYF
v_call: TRBV4-3; j_call: TRBJ2-1; d_call: -; clone_size: -; cdr3_nt: TGCGCCAGCAGCCAAGCCGAATCCCGGGACAAACAATTCTTC; cdr3_aa: CASSQAESRDKQFF
v_call: TRBV6-5; j_call: TRBJ1-2; d_call: TRBD1; clone_size: -; cdr3_nt: TGTGCCAGCAGAACCGGACAGGGAAGCTATGGCTACACCTTC; cdr3_aa: CASRTGQGSYGYTF
v_call: TRBV28; j_call: TRBJ2-7; d_call: -; clone_size: -; cdr3_nt: TGTGCCAGCAGTAACTTCGGGGGTCGCGTATACGAGCAGTACTTC; cdr3_aa: CASSNFGGRVYEQYF
v_call: TRBV7-3; j_call: TRBJ2-5; d_call: -; clone_size: -; cdr3_nt: TGTGCCAGCAGCTTAAATGCGGTCAGAGGAGAGACCCAGTACTTC; cdr3_aa: CASSLNAVRGETQYF
v_call: TRBV15; j_call: TRBJ1-4; d_call: -; clone_size: -; cdr3_nt: TGTGCCACCAGCGGGAGCACTAATGAAAAACTGTTTTTT; cdr3_aa: CATSGSTNEKLFF
v_call: TRBV28; j_call: TRBJ1-2; d_call: TRBD1; clone_size: -; cdr3_nt: TGTGCCAGCAGTCCTGGGGGACAGGGCAGTGGCTACACCTTC; cdr3_aa: CASSPGGQGSGYTF
v_call: TRBV27; j_call: TRBJ2-1; d_call: TRBD1; clone_size: -; cdr3_nt: TGTGCCAGCGGGACAGGGGGGGGTGTTGAGCAGTTCTTC; cdr3_aa: CASGTGGGVEQFF
v_call: TRBV7-9; j_call: TRBJ1-4; d_call: -; clone_size: -; cdr3_nt: TGTGCCAGCAGCTTCAGGGTACATGAAAAACTGTTTTTT; cdr3_aa: CASSFRVHEKLFF
v_call: TRBV18; j_call: TRBJ2-5; d_call: -; clone_size: -; cdr3_nt: TGTGCCAGCTCACCGTACAGGGCCGGAGAGACCCAGTACTTC; cdr3_aa: CASSPYRAGETQYF
v_call: TRBV5-4; j_call: TRBJ1-3; d_call: -; clone_size: -; cdr3_nt: TGTGCCAGCAGCTTGGTTCAGGCTGAATCTGGAAACACCATATATTTT; cdr3_aa: CASSLVQAESGNTIYF
v_call: TRBV2; j_call: TRBJ2-3; d_call: -; clone_size: -; cdr3_nt: TGTGCCAGCAGGAGAAGGGGAAGCACAGATACGCAGTATTTT; cdr3_aa: CASRRRGSTDTQYF
v_call: TRBV5-1; j_call: TRBJ2-7; d_call: TRBD1; clone_size: -; cdr3_nt: TGCGCCAGCAGCTTGGAGTTCATAATGGGGATGGGGACAGCCCAATCCTACGAGCAGTACTTC; cdr3_aa: CASSLEFIMGMGTAQSYEQYF
v_call: TRBV4-2; j_call: TRBJ2-1; d_call: -; clone_size: -; cdr3_nt: TGTGCCAGCAGCCAAGAGGACAGAGGGAATGAGCAGTTCTTC; cdr3_aa: CASSQEDRGNEQFF
v_call: TRBV6-5; j_call: TRBJ1-1; d_call: TRBD1; clone_size: many; cdr3_nt: TGTGCCAGCAGCCCCGGACAGGGGGGCACTGAAGCTTTCTTT; cdr3_aa: CASSPGQGGTEAFF
v_call: TRBV28; j_call: TRBJ2-7; d_call: -; clone_size: -; cdr3_nt: TGTGCCAGCAGTACAATCGACAGGTATGCCTACGAGCAGTACTTC; cdr3_aa: CASSTIDRYAYEQYF
v_call: TRBV5-4; j_call: TRBJ2-7; d_call: -; clone_size: -; cdr3_nt: TGTGCCAGCAGCTGGGGGCCCGGGGGGCCCGAAAACGAGCAGTACTTC; cdr3_aa: CASSWGPGGPENEQYF
v_call: TRBV2; j_call: TRBJ2-1; d_call: -; clone_size: -; cdr3_nt: TGTGCCGTAGGCGGGGTGAACTACAATGAGCAGTTCTTC; cdr3_aa: CAVGGVNYNEQFF
v_call: TRBV28; j_call: TRBJ1-4; d_call: -; clone_size: -; cdr3_nt: TGTGCCAGTGTAAGGGGGGGCGTGTTTGAAAAACTGTTTTTT; cdr3_aa: CASVRGGVFEKLFF
v_call: TRBV5-8; j_call: TRBJ2-2; d_call: -; clone_size: -; cdr3_nt: TGTGCCAGCAGCTTGGGAATCAGAAACACCGGGGAGCTGTTTTTT; cdr3_aa: CASSLGIRNTGELFF
v_call: TRBV11-2; j_call: TRBJ2-1; d_call: -; clone_size: -; cdr3_nt: TGTGCCAGCAGCTTAGTATTATTCAGGGTCGGACCCAATGAGCAGTTCTTC; cdr3_aa: CASSLVLFRVGPNEQFF
v_call: TRBV27; j_call: TRBJ2-2; d_call: TRBD1; clone_size: -; cdr3_nt: TGTGCCAGCAGAGGGTTCGGGGACAGGGTAGACACCGGGGAGCTGTTTTTT; cdr3_aa: CASRGFGDRVDTGELFF
v_call: TRBV5-1; j_call: TRBJ2-3; d_call: TRBD2; clone_size: -; cdr3_nt: TGCGCCAGCAGCCCGGCAGCGGGGGGCTATGGCACAGATACGCAGTATTTT; cdr3_aa: CASSPAAGGYGTDTQYF
v_call: TRBV24-1; j_call: TRBJ2-1; d_call: -; clone_size: once; cdr3_nt: TGTGCCACCAGTGATGCGGACTATGAGCAGTTCTTC; cdr3_aa: CATSDADYEQFF
v_call: TRBV29-1; j_call: TRBJ2-3; d_call: TRBD2; clone_size: -; cdr3_nt: TGCAGCGTTGAGGGACTAGCGGGGGTAAGCACAGATACGCAGTATTTT; cdr3_aa: CSVEGLAGVSTDTQYF
v_call: TRBV19; j_call: TRBJ2-5; d_call: -; clone_size: -; cdr3_nt: TGTGCCAGTAGTAGGGGCCGCCAAGAGACCCAGTACTTC; cdr3_aa: CASSRGRQETQYF
v_call: TRBV10-1; j_call: TRBJ2-5; d_call: -; clone_size: -; cdr3_nt: TGCGCCAGCAGTGACTGGCAGGAGACCCAGTACTTC; cdr3_aa: CASSDWQETQYF
v_call: TRBV28; j_call: TRBJ2-7; d_call: -; clone_size: -; cdr3_nt: TGTGCCAGCAGTTTACTGGCAGCTCCACAGGGCTCCTACGAGCAGTACTTC; cdr3_aa: CASSLLAAPQGSYEQYF
v_call: TRBV6-2/TRBV6-3; j_call: TRBJ2-7; d_call: -; clone_size: -; cdr3_nt: TGTGCCAGCAGTTACTCGATGAGAATAGGACAAGGGACTTTCTACGAGCAGTACTTC; cdr3_aa: CASSYSMRIGQGTFYEQYF